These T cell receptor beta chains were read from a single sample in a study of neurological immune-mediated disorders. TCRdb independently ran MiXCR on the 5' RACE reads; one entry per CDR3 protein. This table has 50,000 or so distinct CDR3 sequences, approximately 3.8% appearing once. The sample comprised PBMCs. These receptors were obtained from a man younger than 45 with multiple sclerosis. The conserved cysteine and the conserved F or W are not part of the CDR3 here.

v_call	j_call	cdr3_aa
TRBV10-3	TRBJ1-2	AISDPTGQGTYGYT
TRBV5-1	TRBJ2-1	ASSPRGDGMGNEQF
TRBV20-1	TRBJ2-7	SARDYRGHEQY
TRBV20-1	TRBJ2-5	SARDGTQETQY
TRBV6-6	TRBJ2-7	ASSYPGNTYEQY
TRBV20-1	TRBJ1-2	SARDQVVYGYT
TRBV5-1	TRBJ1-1	ASSNGGGTEAF
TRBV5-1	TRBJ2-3	ASSFLSGAGTDTQY
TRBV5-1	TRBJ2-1	ASSPGGGNYNEQF
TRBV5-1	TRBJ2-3	ASSPGQGHTDTQY
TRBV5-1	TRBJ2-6	ASSRYSSGANVLT
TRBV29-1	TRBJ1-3	SVESRETGNTIY
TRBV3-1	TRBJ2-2	ASSPGQGTTGTGELF
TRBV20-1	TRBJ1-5	SARGGRDSDSNQPQH
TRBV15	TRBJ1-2	ATSRPPLRTGPYGYT
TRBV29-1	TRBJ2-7	SVEASSAEQY
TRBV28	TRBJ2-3	ASSQGLADTQY
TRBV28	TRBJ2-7	ASSLISTSGSSYEQY
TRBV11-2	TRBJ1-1	ASSLDGALVNTEAF
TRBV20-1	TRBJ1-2	LSDGYT
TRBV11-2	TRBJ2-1	ASSLGKGGHEQF
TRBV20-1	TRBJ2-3	SARVLLRHRASISTDTQY
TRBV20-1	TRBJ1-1	SARLGQAKTEAF
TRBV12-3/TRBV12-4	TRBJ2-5	ASSNRGVETQY
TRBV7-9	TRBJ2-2	ASSPVGLSPGELF
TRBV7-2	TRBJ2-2	ASTIGGWRGGHYAGELF
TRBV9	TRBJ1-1	ASSPGTGNTEAF
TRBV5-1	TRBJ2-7	ASRDREKYEQY
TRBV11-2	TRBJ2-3	ASSRIGQGVDTQY
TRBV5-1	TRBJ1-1	ASSLVGGTGAENTEAF
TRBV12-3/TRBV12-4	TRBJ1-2	ASSRVGEPYGYT
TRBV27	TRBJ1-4	ASSLWYGEKLF
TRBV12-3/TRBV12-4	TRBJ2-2	ASKSTNTGELF
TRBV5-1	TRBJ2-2	ASREDTGELF
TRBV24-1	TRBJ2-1	ATSKGLAGADNEQF
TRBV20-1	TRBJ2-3	SARYTSGVDTQY
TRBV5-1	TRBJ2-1	ASSGGASHNEQF
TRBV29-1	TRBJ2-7	SVRITSYEQY
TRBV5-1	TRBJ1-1	ASSTRDGAGEAF
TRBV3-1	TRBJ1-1	ASSQVVNRESMNTEAF
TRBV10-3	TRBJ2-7	AISEADRDQEQY
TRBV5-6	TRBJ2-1	ASSGSAHEQF
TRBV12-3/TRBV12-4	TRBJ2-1	ASSLDLAGVTEQF
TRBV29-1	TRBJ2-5	SVTQGAGETQY
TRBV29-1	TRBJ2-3	SVEDGGGAGSTDTQY
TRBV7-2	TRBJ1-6	ASSLRVGQGHNSPLH
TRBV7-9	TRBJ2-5	ASSLALGEETQY
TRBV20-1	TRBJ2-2	SASSGGAGGELF
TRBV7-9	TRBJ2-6	ASTIPTGTFSGANVLT